This T cell receptor (beta chain) stems from a study of cytomegalovirus exposure and HLA in healthy donors. Details on this clone: The antigen is not known.

Study results and caveats: In a later analysis, the majority of CMV-associated beta chains seemingly showed HLA restriction. Presence/absence analyses rested on an assumption that sequencing depth was roughly uniform across donors.

The ends lost 4 bases at V and 4 bases at J; junction bases unmatched: 4. Per germline, CDR1 SNHLY and CDR2 FYNNEI. CDR3 size: 15 residues. PCR was performed using 60 Vbeta and 13 Jbeta primers. Sequencing used immunoSEQ multiplex PCR; TCRdb keeps in-frame clones, though not all of them. The data show about 180,000 clones, approximately 72% seen once. The clonotype was recovered from a human donor in good health. The chain links TRBV2 to TRBJ2-5, with 12 nucleotides matching TRBD2. Specimen: PBMCs. Here the CDR3 DNA reads TGTGCCAGCAGTGGCTCGGGACTAGCGGGAGAGACCCAGTACTTC. This codes for CASSGSGLAGETQYF.